The rows below give T cell receptor beta chains drawn from one sample of a study of T cell clusters in autoimmune cytopenias. TCRdb re-called the multiplex PCR reads and shows each CDR3 protein once, DNA omitted. This sample's table has nearly 15,000 distinct CDR3 sequences. This sample was shared with a second study, whose subject was T cell repertoires in aging, cancer and after chemotherapy.

The specimen sequenced was peripheral blood. These receptors all come from a human donor in good health. Each CDR3 is given with its conserved first and last residue. The listing skips clone size in some rows; elsewhere it reads once, few, many or a size class.

CDR3 protein: CASSPGLSYEQYF
V gene: TRBV11-2
CDR3 length: 13
J gene: TRBJ2-7
clone size: .

CDR3 protein: CARIASDSYEQYF
V gene: TRBV5-3
CDR3 length: 13
J gene: TRBJ2-7
clone size: .

CDR3 protein: CASSAGAHSNQPQHF
V gene: TRBV30
CDR3 length: 15
J gene: TRBJ1-5
clone size: .

CDR3 protein: CAWDRGRGNTEAFF
V gene: TRBV30
CDR3 length: 14
J gene: TRBJ1-1
clone size: .

CDR3 protein: CASSPLAGGGELFF
V gene: TRBV12-3/TRBV12-4
CDR3 length: 14
J gene: TRBJ2-2
clone size: .

CDR3 protein: CASSLVGTDYGYTF
V gene: TRBV27
CDR3 length: 14
J gene: TRBJ1-2
clone size: .

CDR3 protein: CSVSRLDTQYF
V gene: TRBV29-1
CDR3 length: 11
J gene: TRBJ2-3
clone size: medium-sized

CDR3 protein: CASRKTGGSYQPQHF
V gene: TRBV6-2/TRBV6-3
CDR3 length: 15
J gene: TRBJ1-5
clone size: .

CDR3 protein: CAWSVQDNSPLHF
V gene: TRBV30
CDR3 length: 13
J gene: TRBJ1-6
clone size: .

CDR3 protein: CASSLANSPLHF
V gene: TRBV11-3
CDR3 length: 12
J gene: TRBJ1-6
clone size: .

CDR3 protein: CAWAGAVEKLFF
V gene: TRBV30
CDR3 length: 12
J gene: TRBJ1-4
clone size: .

CDR3 protein: CASSIRGPNSPLHF
V gene: TRBV7-2
CDR3 length: 14
J gene: TRBJ1-6
clone size: .

CDR3 protein: CASSQRPVNEQFF
V gene: TRBV27
CDR3 length: 13
J gene: TRBJ2-1
clone size: .

CDR3 protein: CATSRDGALGETQYF
V gene: TRBV15
CDR3 length: 15
J gene: TRBJ2-5
clone size: .

CDR3 protein: CASYSSSYEQYF
V gene: TRBV27
CDR3 length: 12
J gene: TRBJ2-7
clone size: .

CDR3 protein: CATSDFDYNEQFF
V gene: TRBV24-1
CDR3 length: 13
J gene: TRBJ2-1
clone size: .

CDR3 protein: CASSTHLDTQYF
V gene: TRBV5-5
CDR3 length: 12
J gene: TRBJ2-3
clone size: .

CDR3 protein: CASSYLDSGFYEQYF
V gene: TRBV6-6
CDR3 length: 15
J gene: TRBJ2-7
clone size: .

CDR3 protein: CATSPGTGRGDSNQPQHF
V gene: TRBV15
CDR3 length: 18
J gene: TRBJ1-5
clone size: .

CDR3 protein: CASSPLDTGGSTDTQYF
V gene: TRBV18
CDR3 length: 17
J gene: TRBJ2-3
clone size: .

CDR3 protein: CSVYSGNTIYF
V gene: TRBV29-1
CDR3 length: 11
J gene: TRBJ1-3
clone size: medium-sized

CDR3 protein: CASIRGGTSAYNEQFF
V gene: TRBV6-6
CDR3 length: 16
J gene: TRBJ2-1
clone size: .

CDR3 protein: CSASQGAGTVEQYF
V gene: TRBV29-1
CDR3 length: 14
J gene: TRBJ2-7
clone size: medium-sized

CDR3 protein: CASSRRGSYNEQFF
V gene: TRBV13
CDR3 length: 14
J gene: TRBJ2-1
clone size: .

CDR3 protein: CASGERSTDTQYF
V gene: TRBV6-5
CDR3 length: 13
J gene: TRBJ2-3
clone size: medium-sized

CDR3 protein: CASSPGTTNEKLFF
V gene: TRBV18
CDR3 length: 14
J gene: TRBJ1-4
clone size: .

CDR3 protein: CAATLQGAAGYTF
V gene: TRBV12-3/TRBV12-4
CDR3 length: 13
J gene: TRBJ1-2
clone size: .

CDR3 protein: CASSLSRAGIQYF
V gene: TRBV27
CDR3 length: 13
J gene: TRBJ2-4
clone size: .

CDR3 protein: CASSGVNGADTQYF
V gene: TRBV6-1
CDR3 length: 14
J gene: TRBJ2-3
clone size: medium-sized

CDR3 protein: CASSSAEYNEQFF
V gene: TRBV5-4
CDR3 length: 13
J gene: TRBJ2-1
clone size: .

CDR3 protein: CASSPGTYGELFF
V gene: TRBV12-3/TRBV12-4
CDR3 length: 13
J gene: TRBJ2-2
clone size: medium-sized

CDR3 protein: CASSLDRVYSDEQFF
V gene: TRBV11-1
CDR3 length: 15
J gene: TRBJ2-1
clone size: .

CDR3 protein: CASTRTLTDTQYF
V gene: TRBV7-9
CDR3 length: 13
J gene: TRBJ2-3
clone size: .

CDR3 protein: CATSGGAEQFF
V gene: TRBV24-1
CDR3 length: 11
J gene: TRBJ2-1
clone size: .

CDR3 protein: CASSRDRASYEQYF
V gene: TRBV11-3
CDR3 length: 14
J gene: TRBJ2-7
clone size: medium-sized

CDR3 protein: CAWDGLAGNEQFF
V gene: TRBV30
CDR3 length: 13
J gene: TRBJ2-1
clone size: .

CDR3 protein: CASSLGADTQYF
V gene: TRBV5-4
CDR3 length: 12
J gene: TRBJ2-3
clone size: .